This T cell receptor beta chain was observed in a study of T cells expressing NK-cell markers. Study context: Sorted CD3+CD56-NKG2C+, CD3+CD56+NKG2C+ and CD3+CD56+NKG2C- T cells supplied the TCR beta repertoires. Seven of the eight sequenced donors were classified as HCMV-seropositive, and one was classified as seronegative.

As concerns this clonotype: Antigen specificity is unknown.

General study points: The same clonotypes also predominated in the CD3+CD56-NKG2C+ fraction of four donors.

TCRdb re-called the 5' RACE reads and gives one entry per CDR3 protein, without DNA. The sample spans tens of thousands of distinct CDR3 sequences; the ten largest clones claim over 45%. The CDR3 totals 16 residues. Germline V CDR1 and CDR2: SEHNR, FQNEAQ (reference sequence). The gene calls are TRBV7-9 and TRBJ2-2; lacking DNA, the TRBD2 call made by TCRdb goes unchecked. Sequences were obtained from blood T cells: a sorted CD56 or NKG2C T cell subset, CD4+ or CD8+ T cells, or bulk PBMC T cells (not recorded which). The clonotype comes from a woman between 18 and 70 years old in good health. CDR3 region: CASSSNRLAGTGELFF.